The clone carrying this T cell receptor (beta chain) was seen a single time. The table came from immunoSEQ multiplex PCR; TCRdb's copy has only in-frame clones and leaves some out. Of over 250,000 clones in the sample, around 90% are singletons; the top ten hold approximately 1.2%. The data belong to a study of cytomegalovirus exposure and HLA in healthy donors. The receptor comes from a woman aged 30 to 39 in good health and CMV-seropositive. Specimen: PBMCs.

CDR3 residues: CASSLMREGRYEQYF. CDR3 DNA: TGTGCCAGCAGTTTAATGAGGGAGGGCCGTTACGAGCAGTACTTC. The gene calls are TRBV28 and TRBJ2-7; 7 positions match TRBD2. The CDR3 totals 15 residues. Trimming took 2 bases from V and 4 from J; bases not matched to a gene: 8. Per germline, CDR1 MDHEN and CDR2 SYDVKM.